What follows is one TCR beta chain and its context. Authors' data handling: Amplifying reference gene primers gave estimates of nucleated cell counts. The protocol was immunoSEQ multiplex PCR, while the TCRdb copy is restricted to in-frame clones and leaves out a portion. The V and J calls and clone size come from that table; D and trimming were worked out from the DNA. There are fewer than 350,000 clones in the sample; around nine tenths occur only once, and 4% to 6% lies in the top ten. The CDR3 runs 13 residues. V lost 5 bases to trimming and J lost 7 bases, with 12 bases between them. Germline values: CDR1 MDHEN, CDR2 SYDVKM. This sample is drawn from a study of blood T cell repertoires in COVID-19.

The chain couples TRBV28 to TRBJ1-5; D unresolved. Sequencing used PBMCs or T cells enriched from blood (not recorded which). The sequence came from a man aged 55 to 70 who had recovered from COVID-19. This CDR3 is CASSGQFGQPQHF. For the CDR3, the DNA is TGTGCCAGCAGTGGGCAGTTTGGGCAGCCCCAGCATTTT.